This T cell receptor (beta chain) was identified in a study of neurological immune-mediated disorders. Findings and caveats of the study: The absence of shared CDR3 amino acid sequences among expanded clones across subjects suggests private repertoires in all groups. Multiple sclerosis patients had less TCR clonal expansion than even healthy controls, unlike HTLV-1-associated myelopathy.

The germline V gene has CDR1 SQVTM and CDR2 ANQGSEA. V trimming: 4 bases; J trimming: 3 bases; junction bases outside the gene matches: 5. The CDR3 runs to 13 residues. Libraries used 2 million unsorted PBMCs kept frozen in RNAlater. About this clonotype itself: No antigen is known for it.

By 5'RACE with 10-nucleotide random UMIs, the cDNA was made. TCRdb reanalysed the 5' RACE reads using MiXCR and keeps one entry per CDR3 protein. The sample comprises about 55,000 distinct CDR3 sequences, about 4% of which are singletons, and 2.9% rests with the top ten. This clonotype was obtained from a man aged 50 to 59 with multiple sclerosis. Specimen: PBMCs. The chain uses TRBV29-1 and TRBJ2-7, with TRBD2 matching over 8 bases. The CDR3 region has the DNA TGCAGCGTTGGGAAACTAGCGGACTACGAGCAGTACTTC. Translation gives CSVGKLADYEQYF.